The T cell receptor (beta chain) described here comes from a study of T-cell memory formation after mild COVID-19. The sample holds many counts of this clonotype. Germline V gene sequence: CDR1 MGHRA, CDR2 YSYEKL. V was clipped by 3 bases and J by 7 bases, with 13 bases between them. CDR3 size: 14 residues. MiXCR, applied by TCRdb to the 5' RACE reads, yields one record per CDR3 protein. Counted here are some 350,000 distinct CDR3 sequences, over 10% occurring once; the ten biggest clones make up around a fifth. Sequencing was carried out using PBMCs or a T cell subset sorted from them (not recorded which). This chain joins TRBV4-1 and TRBJ1-5, with D uncertain. This receptor was obtained from a man between 18 and 35 years old who had mild COVID-19 (a few samples of this study predate the infection). Cell type and time point are not known. The CDR3 DNA follows: TGCGCCAGCAGCCAGAAGGCAGTCCAACAGCCCCAGCATTTT. Translating gives CASSQKAVQQPQHF.